This TCR beta chain was captured in a study of CD8 T cells in Susac syndrome (dated by TCRdb to about 2019). For the wider study: Of the Susac syndrome patients who were sequenced, roughly six had clinically active disease and about eight were in clinical remission. Whether CD8+ T cell activation and differentiation in Susac syndrome was antigen driven was tested using repertoire sequencing. At blood withdrawal, Susac syndrome patients were either therapy-naive, taking corticosteroids (in some cases with IVIg as well), or taking IVIg alone. The investigation overall reported the following: The CD4+ T cell repertoire of patients with Susac syndrome showed no detectable clonal expansion. The number of individuals in the TCR sequencing and HLA analysis was recognized as being relatively small.

Including cysteine and phenylalanine, the CDR3 has 13 amino acids. Only CDR3 DNA is held: 39 bases, read in frame from base 1. V is shortened by 0 bases, J by 13 bases, and the region joining them spans 12 bases. CDR1 and CDR2 are drawn from the germline V gene: SGHAT, FQNNGV. RNA was extracted with the RNeasy kit and roughly 0.45 to 1 ug was reverse transcribed using random hexamers. The immunoSEQ multiplex PCR assay, covering 54 Vbeta and 13 Jbeta segments, was used to amplify TCR beta CDR3 regions. PCR amplification bias was corrected using a synthetic template baseline for primer optimization and computational correction. The authors' analysis ran thus. Reads were assigned to V, D and J genes according to IMGT and analyzed in immunoSEQ Analyzer, with only productive sequences retained. Clonality was calculated as one minus the Shannon entropy normalized by log2 of the number of productive unique sequences. Public and private clones were assessed among the 100 most prevalent clones of each patient and control. Clones were defined as Susac-specific when absent from the healthy and MS cohorts, from approximately 970 published viral clones and from other ImmuneACCESS disease sequences. TCRdb passed the public sequencing reads through fastp at Q25 and MiXCR, retaining productive beta sequences. Identical CDR3 proteins give one entry, which carries the most common genes and DNA. These V and J calls originate from TCRdb's pipeline instead of the authors' own analysis. Present in this sample are 95,000 to 150,000 distinct CDR3 sequences, under 96% of which were seen just once. Approximately 0.15% of the sample lies in the top ten.

Regarding this clonotype: What antigen it recognizes has not been identified. Per-base quality was not reported, and no clone a single base away is much larger than it.

High-throughput TCR beta sequencing profiled peripheral blood CD8+ and CD4+ T cells from healthy donors, Susac syndrome patients and multiple sclerosis patients. Recently defined diagnostic criteria for definite or probable disease were met by the Susac syndrome patients. Bulk CD8+ and CD4+ T cells were purified by magnetic negative isolation, whereas CD8+ TEMRA cells were enriched by FACS. Blood was drawn into EDTA tubes, processed within 24 hours, and PBMCs were isolated by density gradient centrifugation. PBMCs intended for TCR sequencing were cryopreserved in liquid nitrogen and thawed later in a water bath at 37 degrees C. The sorted or isolated CD4+, CD8+ and CD8+ TEMRA cells had a purity of 90% or higher.

The sequencing sample was made of CD4+ T cells from PBMCs. This chain joins TRBV11-2 to TRBJ1-4, with the identity of the D gene unclear. The clonotype originates from a human donor with Susac syndrome. In nucleotides, the sequence is TGTGCCAGCAGCTTAGAACCTCTCGGGATACTGTTTTTT. The encoded protein is CASSLEPLGILFF.